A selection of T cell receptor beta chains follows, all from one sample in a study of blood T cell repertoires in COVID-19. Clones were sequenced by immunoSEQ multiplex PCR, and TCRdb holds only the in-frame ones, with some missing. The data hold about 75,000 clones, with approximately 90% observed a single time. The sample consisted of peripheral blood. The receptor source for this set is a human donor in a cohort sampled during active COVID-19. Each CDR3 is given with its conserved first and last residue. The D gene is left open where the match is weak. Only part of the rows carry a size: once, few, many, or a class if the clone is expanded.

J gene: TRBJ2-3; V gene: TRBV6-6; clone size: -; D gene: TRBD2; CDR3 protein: CASSPQGLADSLRTQYF; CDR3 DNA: TGTGCCAGCAGTCCTCAGGGACTAGCCGACAGTCTTCGTACGCAGTATTTT
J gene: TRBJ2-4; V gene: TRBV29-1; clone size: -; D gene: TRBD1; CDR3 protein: CSGGTGGNIQYF; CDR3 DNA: TGCAGCGGAGGGACAGGGGGGAACATTCAGTACTTC
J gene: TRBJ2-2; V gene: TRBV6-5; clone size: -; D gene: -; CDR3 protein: CASSKRSGELFF; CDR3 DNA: TGTGCCAGCAGTAAGAGGTCCGGGGAGCTGTTTTTT
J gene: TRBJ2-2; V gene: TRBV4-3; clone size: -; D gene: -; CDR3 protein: CASSPRLFGELFF; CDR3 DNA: TGCGCCAGCAGCCCGAGACTGTTCGGGGAGCTGTTTTTT
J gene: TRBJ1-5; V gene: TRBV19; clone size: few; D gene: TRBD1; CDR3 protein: CASSKGQHNQPQHF; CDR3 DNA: TGTGCCAGTAGTAAGGGACAGCATAATCAGCCCCAGCATTTT
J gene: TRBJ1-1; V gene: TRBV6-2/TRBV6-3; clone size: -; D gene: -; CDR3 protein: CASSRGARTEAFF; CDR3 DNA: TGTGCCAGCAGTCGGGGGGCGCGTACTGAAGCTTTCTTT
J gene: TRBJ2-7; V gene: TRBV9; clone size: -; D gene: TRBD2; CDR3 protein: CASSPSGGAREQYF; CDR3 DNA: TGTGCCAGCAGCCCTAGCGGGGGGGCTCGCGAGCAGTACTTC
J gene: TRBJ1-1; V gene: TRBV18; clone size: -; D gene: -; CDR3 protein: CASSPPQGMNTEAFF; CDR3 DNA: TGTGCCAGCTCACCACCCCAGGGAATGAACACTGAAGCTTTCTTT
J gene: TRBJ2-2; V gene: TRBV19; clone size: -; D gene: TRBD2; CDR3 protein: CASSIAAGVVGELFF; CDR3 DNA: TGTGCCAGTAGTATAGCTGCGGGAGTCGTCGGGGAGCTGTTTTTT
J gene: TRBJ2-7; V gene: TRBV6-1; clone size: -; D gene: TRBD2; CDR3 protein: CASSDGAGGTYEQYF; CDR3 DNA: TGTGCCAGCAGTGACGGGGCGGGAGGGACCTACGAGCAGTACTTC
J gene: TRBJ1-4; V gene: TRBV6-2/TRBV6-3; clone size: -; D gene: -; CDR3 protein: CASSYPQGNEKLFF; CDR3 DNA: TGTGCCAGCAGTTACCCCCAGGGCAATGAAAAACTGTTTTTT
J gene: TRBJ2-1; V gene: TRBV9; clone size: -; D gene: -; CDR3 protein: CASSVSGATYNEQFF; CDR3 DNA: TGTGCCAGCAGCGTAAGCGGAGCTACCTACAATGAGCAGTTCTTC
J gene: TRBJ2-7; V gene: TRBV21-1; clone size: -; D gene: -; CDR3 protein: CASSKGAGTTYEQYF; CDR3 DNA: TGTGCCAGCAGCAAAGGGGCAGGGACTACCTACGAGCAGTACTTC